This is a list of T cell receptor beta chains from one sample in a study of Ad26.COV2.S vaccination and SARS-CoV-2 variants. TCRdb keeps only in-frame clones here, not all; method: immunoSEQ multiplex PCR. The table shows a few hundred thousand clones, with 80% to 95% occurring only once. The specimen comprised peripheral blood, sampled in a trial of Ad26.COV2.S vaccine versus placebo. The origin of the receptors is a person aged 18 to 65 who received the Ad26.COV2.S COVID-19 vaccine or a placebo. Each CDR3 is given with its conserved first and last residue. The D gene is left open where the match is weak. Expanded clones are given a class, and other clones once, few, many or no size at all.

>.|.|15|TRBV27|TRBJ2-7
TGTGCCAGCAGTTTTTACAACTTAGCCCGAGGGGAGCAGTACTTC
CASSFYNLARGEQYF
>TRBD2|.|16|TRBV5-4|TRBJ2-1
TGTGCCAGCAGCCCTAGACTAGCGGGGGTCCGCAATGAGCAGTTCTTC
CASSPRLAGVRNEQFF
>TRBD1|.|14|TRBV7-2|TRBJ2-7
TGTGCCAGCAGCCAATCAGGACAGGGCCACGAGCAGTACTTC
CASSQSGQGHEQYF
>TRBD2|once|17|TRBV30|TRBJ2-7
TGTGCCTGGAGTAGTGGGGCGGGGGTTTTCTCTTCCTACGAGCAGTACTTC
CAWSSGAGVFSSYEQYF
>TRBD1|.|15|TRBV9|TRBJ1-2
TGTGCCAGCAGCGGGACCGGGACAGGGGACTATGGCTACACCTTC
CASSGTGTGDYGYTF
>.|.|15|TRBV6-6|TRBJ2-5
TGTGCCAGCACCCCAGACAGCACCTTCACGGGGACCCAGTACTTC
CASTPDSTFTGTQYF
>.|.|14|TRBV29-1|TRBJ1-2
TGCAGCGTTGATTTCGGACCGATAAACTATGGCTACACCTTC
CSVDFGPINYGYTF
>.|.|16|TRBV7-2|TRBJ1-5
TGTGCCAGCAGCTTAGTCGGGGACTATAGCAATCAGCCCCAGCATTTT
CASSLVGDYSNQPQHF
>.|.|16|TRBV6-5|TRBJ2-3
TGTGCCAGCAGTTACTCAGCATTCCAGGGCACAGATACGCAGTATTTT
CASSYSAFQGTDTQYF
>TRBD2|.|16|TRBV18|TRBJ2-1
TGTGCCAGCTCACCAGGACTAGCGGACTCCTACAATGAGCAGTTCTTC
CASSPGLADSYNEQFF
>.|.|15|TRBV30|TRBJ1-6
TGTGCCTGGAGCCCCCGGCAGATAGATAATTCACCCCTCCACTTT
CAWSPRQIDNSPLHF
>.|.|16|TRBV21-1|TRBJ2-7
TGTGCCAGCAGCCTCCTTAACAGACCCACAAACTACGGGCAGTACTTC
CASSLLNRPTNYGQYF
>.|.|13|TRBV7-9|TRBJ2-7
TGTGCCAGCAGCTTAGCAGGAGGGGGCGAGCAGTACTTC
CASSLAGGGEQYF
>.|.|13|TRBV10-2|TRBJ2-7
TGCGCCAGCAGTGGGGGGGCCTGGAACGAGCAGTACTTC
CASSGGAWNEQYF
>.|.|13|TRBV12-3/TRBV12-4|TRBJ1-5
TGTGCCAGCAGTCGCGACAGCAATCAGCCCCAGCATTTT
CASSRDSNQPQHF
>.|.|16|TRBV4-3|TRBJ1-2
TGCGCCAGCAGCCAACCTTCTATGGGGGGCGCAGGTGGCTACACCTTC
CASSQPSMGGAGGYTF
>.|.|15|TRBV7-2|TRBJ2-1
TGTGCCAGCAGCTTAGTGCGGGGACCTTACAATGAGCAGTTCTTC
CASSLVRGPYNEQFF
>.|.|13|TRBV12-3/TRBV12-4|TRBJ1-2
TGTGCCAGCAGTTTGGTAGCAGCAGATGGCTACACCTTC
CASSLVAADGYTF
>.|.|16|TRBV6-5|TRBJ2-5
TGTGCCAGCAGTTATCATCGCAGGGGGGTAGGGGAGACCCAGTACTTC
CASSYHRRGVGETQYF
>.|.|18|TRBV3-1/TRBV3-2|TRBJ2-3
TGTGCCAGCAGCCAAGATGGCATTTTGTGGGGGGACACAGATACGCAGTATTTT
CASSQDGILWGDTDTQYF
>TRBD1|.|12|TRBV2|TRBJ2-7
TGTGCCACCTTCACGACAGGGGGCGAGCAGTACTTC
CATFTTGGEQYF
>.|once|17|TRBV11-2|TRBJ2-7
TGTGCCAGCAGCTTAGAGCTTTTGGGGGGAATCACCTACGAGCAGTACTTC
CASSLELLGGITYEQYF
>.|.|13|TRBV7-9|TRBJ1-1
TGTGCCAGCAGCTTTTCGATGAACACTGAAGCTTTCTTT
CASSFSMNTEAFF
>.|once|13|TRBV10-2|TRBJ2-7
TGCGCCAGCAGACCTAGACTCCACTACGAGCAGTACTTC
CASRPRLHYEQYF
>TRBD2|.|14|TRBV4-1|TRBJ2-7
TGCGCCAGCAGCCAAGAGGGTAGCGGGTACGAGCAGTACTTC
CASSQEGSGYEQYF
>.|.|14|TRBV10-3|TRBJ1-2
TGTGCCATCAGTGAGTCAAGGGGTAACTATGGCTACACCTTC
CAISESRGNYGYTF
>.|.|12|TRBV18|TRBJ2-3
TGTGCCAGCTCACCCAGCACAGATACGCAGTATTTT
CASSPSTDTQYF
>.|once|15|TRBV13|TRBJ2-5
TGTGCCAGCAGCTTAGCCCGGGACTTCCAAGAGACCCAGTACTTC
CASSLARDFQETQYF
>.|.|15|TRBV5-6|TRBJ2-7
TGTGCCAGCAGCTTGTTCGGGACCGACACCTACGAGCAGTACTTC
CASSLFGTDTYEQYF